The present entry profiles one T cell receptor (beta chain) with its context. Its specificity is not known. The data belong to a study of human CD8 memory T cell subsets. The CDR3 runs to 12 residues. CDR1 and CDR2 from the germline V gene are SQVTM and ANQGSEA. Generation of TCR beta libraries used UMI-labeled 5' RACE. Each CDR3 protein gets one entry in TCRdb, which reprocessed the 5' RACE reads and gives no DNA. The sample table includes more than 9,000 distinct CDR3 sequences. Points from the study as a whole: The chains that were sequenced in this study were only T cell receptor beta chains.

Designated as TPEX, the CCR7+ PD-1+ TIGIT+ early memory CD8+ T cells showed dysfunctional, exhausted-like traits. Total CD8+ T cells came from negative magnetic enrichment. Sequenced input: CD8+ T cells from PBMCs. The receptor was derived from a human donor in good health. The chain employs TRBV29-1 and TRBJ1-2; the TRBD1 assignment by TCRdb is unverifiable without DNA. CDR3 sequence reads: CSVETGTYGYTF.